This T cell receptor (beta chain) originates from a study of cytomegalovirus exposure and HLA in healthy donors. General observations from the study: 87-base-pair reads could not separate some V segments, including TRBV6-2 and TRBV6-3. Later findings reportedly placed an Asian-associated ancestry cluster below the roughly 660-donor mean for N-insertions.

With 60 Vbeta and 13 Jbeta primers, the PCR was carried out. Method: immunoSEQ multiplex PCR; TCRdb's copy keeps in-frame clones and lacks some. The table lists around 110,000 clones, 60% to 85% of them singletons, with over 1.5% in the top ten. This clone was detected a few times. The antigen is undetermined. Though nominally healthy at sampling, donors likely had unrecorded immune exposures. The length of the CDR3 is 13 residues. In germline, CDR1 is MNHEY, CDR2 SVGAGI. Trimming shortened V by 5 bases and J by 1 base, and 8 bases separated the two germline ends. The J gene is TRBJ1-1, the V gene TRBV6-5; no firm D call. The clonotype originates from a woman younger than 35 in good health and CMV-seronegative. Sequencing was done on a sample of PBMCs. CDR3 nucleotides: TGTGCCAGCAGTATCACCAGGAACACTGAAGCTTTCTTT. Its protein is CASSITRNTEAFF.